This T cell receptor beta chain was captured by sequencing in a study of T-cell memory formation after mild COVID-19. General study results and limits: In second-wave clones peaking day 37, SARS-CoV-2 specificity remained unconfirmed. Certain responding clones were present in pre-infection memory, suggesting participation of cross-reactive memory. Contracting clones from day 15 to 85 had balanced CD4/CD8; later expanders favoured CD4+.

A note on this clonotype: Its target is not known.

TCRdb re-called the 5' RACE reads through MiXCR, storing one row per CDR3 protein. The table has roughly 110,000 distinct CDR3 sequences, approximately 22% seen once; the top ten hold roughly two fifths. This sequence was found in a young man who had mild COVID-19 (a few samples of this study predate the infection). Cell type and time point are not known. The specimen sequenced was PBMCs or a T cell subset sorted from them (not recorded which).

CDR3 region: CSVEDRVTSYEQYF. The CDR3 DNA sequence: TGCAGCGTTGAAGACAGGGTAACTTCCTACGAGCAGTACTTC. The V gene is TRBV29-1, the J gene TRBJ2-7; the D gene is possibly TRBD1 (5 bases). The CDR3 covers 14 residues. The germline V gene encodes CDR1 SQVTM and CDR2 ANQGSEA. The V end was cut by 0 bases, the J end by 1 base, with 10 bases between.